The next 24 T cell receptor beta chains were all read from a single sample in a study of shared clonotypes between healthy human individuals. TCRdb's copy holds only in-frame clones and misses some; the assay was immunoSEQ multiplex PCR. The table records roughly 550,000 clones, less than 97% of them present only once. Naive CD8 isolation took CD45RO-negative cells positively selected for CCR7 and excluded terminally differentiated effector memory CD45RA+ cells. The specimen was naive CD8+ T cells sorted from blood. These receptors came from a woman aged 25 to 39 in good health.

The CDR3 sequence is CASSPRTGSNYNEQFF. The CDR3 bases are TGTGCCAGCAGTCCTAGGACCGGCAGTAACTACAATGAGCAGTTCTTC. The chain recombines TRBV28 with TRBJ2-1; D gene ambiguous. The V end was cut by 5 bases, the J end by 3 bases, with 17 bases between. CDR1 and CDR2 (germline): MDHEN, SYDVKM. CDR3 length: 16 residues.

The gene calls are TRBV9 and TRBJ1-1; D is undetermined. The V gene's germline CDR1 is SGDLS and CDR2 YYNGEE. The CDR3 covers 13 residues. V dropped 3 bases and J dropped 2 bases, with 8 bases sitting between them. CDR3 region: CASSGTRNTEAFF. CDR3 DNA sequence: TGTGCCAGCAGCGGAACCCGCAACACTGAAGCTTTCTTT.

This chain links TRBV5-6 with TRBJ2-7; 7 nucleotides agree with TRBD2. Germline CDR1 SGHDT, CDR2 YYEEEE. The CDR3 totals 14 residues. The V and J ends lost 4 bases and 4 bases, in that order; junction bases with no gene match: 8. The CDR3 protein is CASSSGLEAYEQYF. In DNA form, the CDR3 reads TGTGCCAGCAGCAGCGGACTAGAAGCGTACGAGCAGTACTTC.

The chain employs TRBV6-5 and TRBJ2-2, with TRBD2 as a possible D gene (6 bases). The V gene lost 11 bases and the J gene lost 4 bases, with 14 bases spanning the gap. Looked up from germline, CDR1 is MNHEY and CDR2 is SVGAGI. The CDR3 extends over 13 amino acids. CDR3 DNA: TGTGCCTCCATAGGAGGGCGCACCGGGGAGCTGTTTTTT. Translation: CASIGGRTGELFF.

V and J are TRBV11-2 and TRBJ2-2; 9 bases agree with TRBD1. V trimming: 5 bases; J trimming: 0 bases; junction bases outside the gene matches: 4. Germline assignment: CDR1 SGHAT and CDR2 FQNNGV. The CDR3 runs 16 residues. CDR3 coding DNA: TGTGCCAGCAGCCACTGGGACAGGGCGAACACCGGGGAGCTGTTTTTT. Translated: CASSHWDRANTGELFF.

The genes are TRBV6-6 and TRBJ1-2; 8 bases are a match to TRBD1. Germline V CDR1 and CDR2: MNHNY, SVGAGI (reference sequence). The CDR3 is made up of 15 amino acids. The V and J ends lost 0 bases and 4 bases, in that order; junction bases with no gene match: 4. The CDR3 DNA sequence: TGTGCCAGCAGTTACTCCGGGACAGGTACCTATGGCTACACCTTC. Translation gives CASSYSGTGTYGYTF.

This clone was found once. The V call is TRBV4-1, the J call TRBJ1-1; maybe TRBD1 (5 bases). CDR1 is MGHRA and CDR2 is YSYEKL in the germline V gene. This CDR3 region has 15 residues. Trimming left V 1 base short and J 1 base short, with 10 bases between. The CDR3 is CASSQGDGPNTEAFF. The CDR3 region has the DNA TGCGCCAGCAGCCAAGGGGACGGCCCGAACACTGAAGCTTTCTTT.

The chain joins TRBV21-1 to TRBJ1-1. TRBV21-1 is a pseudogene segment. This CDR3 contains 13 residues. The CDR3 nucleotides are TGTGCCAGCAGCAAAGGGGAGAACACTGAAGCTTTCTTT. It codes for CASSKGENTEAFF.

This rearrangement joins TRBV16 to TRBJ1-1; D gene ambiguous. The CDR3 is 12 residues long. Germline-derived CDR1 and CDR2 are KGHSY and FQNENV. Trimming removed 1 base from V and 7 bases from J, with 7 bases in between. For the CDR3, the DNA is TGTGCCAGCAGCCAATACCTAAGTGAAGCTTTCTTT. Encoded protein: CASSQYLSEAFF. Full variable domain (rest looked up from reference TRBV16 and TRBJ1-1): GEEVAQTPKHLVRGEGQKAKLYCAPIKGHSYVFWYQQVLKNEFKFLISFQNENVFDETGMPKERFSAKCLPNSPCSLEIQATKLEDSAVYFCASSQYLSEAFFGQGTRLTVV.

This rearrangement joins TRBV2 to TRBJ2-1, with TRBD2 matching 8 bases. The V and J ends lost 5 bases and 6 bases, in that order; junction bases with no gene match: 6. This CDR3 is built from 14 residues. Looked up from germline, CDR1 is SNHLY and CDR2 is FYNNEI. CDR3 sequence reads: CASSPWTSSNEQFF. The CDR3, as DNA: TGTGCCAGCAGTCCCTGGACTAGCAGCAATGAGCAGTTCTTC.

The chain joins TRBV4-1 to TRBJ1-5, with 10 bases fitting TRBD1. Germline CDR1 reads MGHRA; CDR2 reads YSYEKL. This CDR3 has 15 amino acids. V lost 2 bases to trimming and J lost 6 bases; unmatched junction nucleotides: 4. CDR3 amino acids: CASSQKGQGPQPQHF. CDR3 nucleotides: TGCGCCAGCAGCCAAAAGGGACAGGGGCCTCAGCCCCAGCATTTT.

The V and J genes are TRBV9 and TRBJ1-2, with D unclear. The CDR3 sequence is 15 residues long. From germline, CDR1 is SGDLS and CDR2 YYNGEE. V dropped 0 bases and J dropped 1 base, with 10 bases sitting between them. CDR3 region: CASSVAKTDNYGYTF. CDR3 sequence (DNA): TGTGCCAGCAGCGTAGCTAAGACCGATAACTATGGCTACACCTTC.

This clone was detected only once. Within the sample, other DNA sequences also encode this same CDR3. The V call is TRBV10-3, the J call TRBJ2-2; TRBD2 is a possible D gene (6 bases). The CDR3 runs 14 residues. Between the trimmed V and J ends, which lost 0 bases and 6 bases, there was a span of 8 bases. From germline, CDR1 is ENHRY and CDR2 SYGVKD. CDR3 nucleotide sequence: TGTGCCATCAGTGAGTCGGGACTCTCCGGGGAGCTGTTTTTT. This gives the protein CAISESGLSGELFF.

This sequence joins TRBV5-5 and TRBJ2-7; D is perhaps TRBD1 (7 bases). Trimming cost V 4 bases and J 5 bases, with 16 bases left between them. The CDR3 covers 14 residues. The germline V gene encodes CDR1 SGHKS and CDR2 YYEKEE (reference sequence). The CDR3 sequence is CASSLQGGFHEQYF. CDR3 coding DNA: TGTGCCAGCAGCCTCCAGGGGGGTTTCCACGAGCAGTACTTC.

The chain combines TRBV15 with TRBJ1-2, with D maybe TRBD1 (5 bases). With 1 base removed from V and 6 bases from J, the gap between germline ends came to 9 bases. Per germline, CDR1 LNHNV and CDR2 YYDKDF (reference sequence). The CDR3 is 13 residues long. The DNA for the CDR3 is TGTGCCACCAGCAGAGTAGGGGTGGATGGCTACACCTTC. It yields the protein CATSRVGVDGYTF.

For this clone: The sample has other DNA sequences that encode this CDR3 too. This chain uses TRBV27 with TRBJ2-7; D remains unclear. CDR1 and CDR2 from the germline V gene are MNHEY and SMNVEV (reference sequence). V shed 5 bases and J shed 2 bases, with 19 bases lying between them. This CDR3 spans 16 amino acids. CDR3 amino acids: CASSPSSGPQAYEQYF. CDR3 in DNA: TGTGCCAGCAGTCCCAGTTCCGGACCGCAGGCCTACGAGCAGTACTTC.

The gene calls are TRBV4-2 and TRBJ2-1, with D perhaps matching TRBD2 (5 bases). V was pared by 0 bases and J by 9 bases, with 12 bases between. Germline V gene lookup returns CDR1 LGHNA and CDR2 YNFKEQ. This CDR3 is 14 amino acids long. The CDR3 protein is CASSQEFSAGEQFF. For the CDR3, the DNA is TGTGCCAGCAGCCAAGAGTTTAGCGCGGGTGAGCAGTTCTTC.

The V call is TRBV6-1, the J call TRBJ2-7, with D uncertain. Germline lookup yields CDR1 MNHNS and CDR2 SASEGT. Between the trimmed V and J ends, which lost 4 bases and 0 bases, there was a span of 10 bases. The CDR3 consists of 14 residues. CDR3 sequence: CASSVRTYSYEQYF. CDR3 DNA: TGTGCCAGCAGTGTACGGACGTACTCCTACGAGCAGTACTTC.

This clone was observed a single time. V and J are TRBV5-6 and TRBJ2-7; D is perhaps TRBD2 (5 bases). V lost 1 base to trimming and J lost 4 bases, with 9 bases between them. The CDR3 runs to 13 residues. Germline values: CDR1 SGHDT, CDR2 YYEEEE. CDR3 in DNA: TGTGCCAGCAGCTTGATAGAGGGTTACGAGCAGTACTTC. Encoded protein: CASSLIEGYEQYF.

The chain couples TRBV13 to TRBJ2-5; D is unresolved. Germline CDR1 PRHDT, CDR2 FYEKMQ (reference sequence). This CDR3 is 14 amino acids long. V was cut by 1 base and J by 3 bases, with 9 bases left in between. Here the CDR3 DNA reads TGTGCCAGCAGCTTAGAGTCCGCCGAAGAGACCCAGTACTTC. Translated, it gives CASSLESAEETQYF.

This chain uses TRBV28 with TRBJ1-2, with TRBD1 matching over 7 bases. This CDR3 is 15 amino acids long. In germline, CDR1 is MDHEN, CDR2 SYDVKM. Trimming took 6 bases from V and 0 from J; bases not matched to a gene: 7. CDR3 protein: CASRYRDSANYGYTF. In nucleotides, the CDR3 is TGTGCCAGCAGATACCGGGACAGCGCTAACTATGGCTACACCTTC.

This rearrangement joins TRBV5-1 to TRBJ2-3; D tentatively reads TRBD1 or TRBD2 (5 bases each). Trimming stripped 0 bases from V and 4 bases from J, with 21 bases between. The length of the CDR3 is 18 residues. Germline V gene data show CDR1 as SGHRS and CDR2 as YFSETQ. The CDR3 DNA follows: TGCGCCAGCAGCTTGGCTGGAATGGGGGAGTGGGGAGCAGATACGCAGTATTTT. As protein: CASSLAGMGEWGADTQYF.

The chain joins TRBV6-5 to TRBJ2-2; possible D gene TRBD1, 6 bases. V gave up 8 bases and J gave up 4 bases, with 14 bases separating them. This CDR3 has 14 residues. Germline-derived CDR1 and CDR2 are MNHEY and SVGAGI. CDR3 DNA: TGTGCCAGCGGTCCAGGACAGAGCACCGGGGAGCTGTTTTTT. It yields the protein CASGPGQSTGELFF.

This clone is a singleton in its sample. The chain has TRBV11-2 and TRBJ1-2, with 7 bases that match TRBD1. The CDR3 covers 14 residues. Germline lookup yields CDR1 SGHAT and CDR2 FQNNGV. Trimming cost V 3 bases and J 4 bases; bases outside gene matches: 5. In nucleotides, the CDR3 is TGTGCCAGCAGCTTGATAGGGGGCAGCTATGGCTACACCTTC. Protein product: CASSLIGGSYGYTF.